The 26 T cell receptor beta chains given below trace back to one sample, sequenced in a study of high-grade serous ovarian cancer treatment subgroups. The tumor samples were collected prior to definitive surgery or chemotherapy. The data were produced by immunoSEQ multiplex PCR, yet TCRdb's version contains in-frame clones alone and is incomplete. The table has a few thousand clones, 70% to 75% seen once. Material: tumor tissue. These receptors were collected from a human donor with high-grade serous ovarian cancer.

The chain couples TRBV19 to TRBJ1-2, with D hard to call. The V gene's germline CDR1 is LNHDA and CDR2 SQIVND (reference sequence). V shed 5 bases and J shed 4 bases, with 5 bases lying between them. This CDR3 region has 11 residues. The CDR3 sequence: CASSLTYGYTF. The CDR3 coding sequence is TGTGCCAGTAGTCTCACCTATGGCTACACCTTC.

The V call is TRBV5-6, the J call TRBJ1-5, with D possibly being TRBD1 (5 bases). Germline V gives CDR1 SGHDT, CDR2 YYEEEE. This CDR3 region has 16 residues. V gave up 4 bases and J gave up 2 bases, with 16 bases separating them. This chain's CDR3 is CASSRTVGGGNQPQHF. Written as DNA, the CDR3 is TGTGCCAGCAGCCGAACGGTAGGAGGGGGCAATCAGCCCCAGCATTTT.

The chain employs TRBV7-8 and TRBJ2-3; 10 bases match TRBD2. CDR1 is SGHVS and CDR2 is FQNEAQ in the germline V gene. The CDR3 totals 16 residues. V gave up 3 bases and J gave up 5 bases; unmatched junction bases: 8. In nucleotides, the CDR3 is TGTGCCAGCAGCTTGATAACGGGACTAGCGCTAGATACGCAGTATTTT. Protein sequence: CASSLITGLALDTQYF. Looking up the rest from reference TRBV7-8 and TRBJ2-3 gives the full variable domain: GAGVSQSPRYKVAKRGQDVALRCDPISGHVSLFWYQQALGQGPEFLTYFQNEAQLDKSGLPSDRFFAERPEGSVSTLKIQRTQQEDSAVYLCASSLITGLALDTQYFGPGTRLTVL.

The genes are TRBV9 and TRBJ2-1; no reliable D call. Between the trimmed V and J ends, which lost 0 bases and 4 bases, there was a span of 14 bases. CDR1 SGDLS and CDR2 YYNGEE come from the germline V gene. The CDR3 has 16 amino acids. The chain's CDR3 is CASSVVVGANYNEQFF. CDR3 nucleotides: TGTGCCAGCAGCGTAGTAGTTGGCGCCAATTACAATGAGCAGTTCTTC.

The chain employs TRBV21-1 and TRBJ2-1. TRBV21-1 is deemed a pseudogene. CDR3 length: 16 residues. In DNA, the CDR3 is TGTGCCAGCAGCAAAGGGGGGGCGATGTCCTACAATGAGCAGTTCTTC. Its translation: CASSKGGAMSYNEQFF.

The J gene is TRBJ1-1, the V gene TRBV5-4; 7 positions match TRBD1. Per the germline V gene, CDR1 is SGHNT and CDR2 is YYREEE (reference sequence). The ends lost 0 bases at V and 2 bases at J; junction bases unmatched: 10. This CDR3 region has 17 residues. CDR3 nucleotides: TGTGCCAGCAGCTTGGCGGCAGGGGGAGGGGGAAACACTGAAGCTTTCTTT. Its translation is CASSLAAGGGGNTEAFF.

The chain uses TRBV11-2 and TRBJ2-4; the D gene is possibly TRBD1 (5 bases). Germline CDR1 SGHAT, CDR2 FQNNGV. This CDR3 has 15 amino acids. V lost 11 bases, J lost 0 bases, and 17 bases lay in between. The CDR3 nucleotides are TGTGCCCCCACCCGACAGATTTTAGCCAAAAACATTCAGTACTTC. Residues: CAPTRQILAKNIQYF.

The V and J genes are TRBV27 and TRBJ2-1; the match to TRBD1 covers 12 bases. Germline assignment: CDR1 MNHEY and CDR2 SMNVEV (reference sequence). V shed 0 bases, J shed 6 bases, and the junction held 12 bases outside the gene matches. CDR3 size: 19 residues. The CDR3 nucleotides are TGTGCCAGCAGTTTATCCGGGACAGGGGGCCGAAAAACCCTCAATGAGCAGTTCTTC. Translating gives CASSLSGTGGRKTLNEQFF.

This chain uses TRBV27 with TRBJ2-7, with D perhaps TRBD2 (5 bases). The CDR3 covers 14 residues. CDR1 and CDR2 (germline): MNHEY, SMNVEV (reference sequence). V was shortened by 6 bases and J by 9 bases, with 21 bases between the two germline ends. The CDR3 protein is CASRDFPASRVQYF. The CDR3 nucleotides are TGTGCCAGCAGGGACTTCCCCGCGTCTAGGGTGCAGTACTTC.

The chain couples TRBV30 to TRBJ1-2, with 7 bases that match TRBD1. The CDR3 has 14 amino acids. V shed 1 base, J shed 4 bases, and the junction held 6 bases outside the gene matches. The germline CDR1 and CDR2 sequences are GTSNPN and SVGIG (reference sequence). Written as DNA, the CDR3 is TGTGCCTGGAGTGCCCCGGACAGGATCTATGGCTACACCTTC. It codes for CAWSAPDRIYGYTF. Complete variable domain (other parts from reference TRBV30 and TRBJ1-2): SQTIHQWPATLVQPVGSPLSLECTVEGTSNPNLYWYRQAAGRGLQLLFYSVGIGQISSEVPQNLSASRPQDRQFILSSKKLLLSDSGFYLCAWSAPDRIYGYTFGSGTRLTVV.

The chain recombines TRBV5-1 with TRBJ2-7; D is undetermined. The CDR3 length is 14 residues. V was pared by 0 bases and J by 3 bases, with 10 bases between. The germline CDR1 and CDR2 sequences are SGHRS and YFSETQ. For the CDR3, the DNA is TGCGCCAGCAGCTTGGCCGCCAATGTCTACGAGCAGTACTTC. Protein product: CASSLAANVYEQYF.

A single count supports this clone. CDR3 bases: TGTGCCAGTAGTCAGACCCGGCTAGCGGGAAGCACAGATACGCAGTATTTT. It is translated as CASSQTRLAGSTDTQYF. This sequence joins TRBV19 and TRBJ2-3, with 9 positions matching TRBD2. Germline V CDR1 and CDR2: LNHDA, SQIVND (reference sequence). V trimming: 5 bases; J trimming: 0 bases; junction bases outside the gene matches: 9. There are 17 residues in the CDR3.

The genes are TRBV6-9 and TRBJ1-2; D is unclear. The germline gives CDR1 MNHGY, CDR2 SVAAGI. CDR3 size: 17 residues. V was pared by 5 bases and J by 4 bases, with 23 bases between. The CDR3 is CASSMQRPYGKIYGYTF. CDR3 sequence (DNA): TGTGCCAGCAGTATGCAACGGCCTTACGGAAAGATCTATGGCTACACCTTC.

This clone appeared once. A far larger clone is one base from this, pointing to a likely read error. The chain couples TRBV5-1 to TRBJ2-7, with D perhaps matching TRBD1 or TRBD2 (6 bases each). This CDR3 region has 14 residues. Germline V lookup: CDR1 SGHRS, CDR2 YFSETQ. CDR3 protein: CAGSLGAGLAEQYF. CDR3 bases: TGCGCCGGCAGCTTGGGGGCGGGGCTGGCCGAGCAGTACTTC.

The V and J genes are TRBV5-7 and TRBJ2-7; 8 nucleotides agree with TRBD2. TRBV5-7 carries the ORF label, with uncertain function. J gave up 7 bases and V 4 bases, and 7 bases lay outside the gene matches. This CDR3 contains 13 residues. The CDR3 sequence is CASSLLGGGEQYF. The CDR3 DNA follows: TGTGCCAGCAGCCTGCTAGGCGGGGGGGAGCAGTACTTC.

The J gene is TRBJ2-6, the V gene TRBV5-5, with TRBD1 matching 7 bases. The CDR3 totals 17 residues. Trimming removed 2 bases from V and 0 bases from J; junction bases left unmatched: 5. Germline V lookup: CDR1 SGHKS, CDR2 YYEKEE (reference sequence). CDR3 amino acids: CASSFRQGTSGANVLTF. The CDR3 DNA reads as TGTGCCAGCAGCTTTAGACAGGGTACCTCTGGGGCCAACGTCCTGACTTTC.

The J gene is TRBJ1-1, the V gene TRBV7-9; D gene ambiguous. The CDR3 is 14 residues long. Germline CDR1 reads SEHNR; CDR2 reads FQNEAQ (reference sequence). V shed 5 bases and J shed 2 bases, with 12 bases lying between them. CDR3 sequence: CASSLGWVNTEAFF. The CDR3 DNA reads TGTGCCAGCAGCCTGGGCTGGGTAAACACTGAAGCTTTCTTT.

The chain uses TRBV28 and TRBJ1-2; D is ambiguous. This CDR3 comprises 14 residues. V dropped 3 bases and J dropped 1 base, with 9 bases sitting between them. In germline, CDR1 is MDHEN, CDR2 SYDVKM. CDR3 region: CASSFKQFNYGYTF. CDR3 DNA sequence: TGTGCCAGCAGTTTTAAACAATTTAACTATGGCTACACCTTC.

V gene TRBV5-4 combines with J gene TRBJ2-2; TRBD2 matches at 8 bases. Germline CDR1 SGHNT, CDR2 YYREEE (reference sequence). The CDR3 is made up of 19 amino acids. The ends lost 0 bases at V and 4 bases at J; junction bases unmatched: 14. CDR3 in DNA: TGTGCCAGCAGCTTGGATGGTATACCGGGGGGGCCGGGCACCGGGGAGCTGTTTTTT. Amino acids: CASSLDGIPGGPGTGELFF.

V gene TRBV29-1 combines with J gene TRBJ2-3; 16 nucleotides line up with TRBD2. J was trimmed by 3 bases and V by 0 bases; bases with no gene match: 6. Germline values: CDR1 SQVTM, CDR2 ANQGSEA. The CDR3 is 18 amino acids. The CDR3 coding sequence is TGCAGCGTTGAAGAAGTGGGACTAGCGGGAGGGAGGACAGATACGCAGTATTTT. Residues: CSVEEVGLAGGRTDTQYF.

The chain uses TRBV5-4 and TRBJ2-2, with 11 bases fitting TRBD2. Germline values: CDR1 SGHNT, CDR2 YYREEE (reference sequence). Trimming cost V 0 bases and J 4 bases; bases outside gene matches: 2. The CDR3 has 16 residues. This chain's CDR3 is CASSLGLAGSTGELFF. The DNA for the CDR3 is TGTGCCAGCAGCTTGGGACTAGCGGGGTCCACCGGGGAGCTGTTTTTT.

Only a few counts were recorded for this clone. The rearrangement links TRBV28 to TRBJ1-2; 7 nucleotides match TRBD1. The J segment lost 3 bases and the V segment lost 4 bases, leaving 2 bases of the junction unmatched. The V gene's germline CDR1 is MDHEN and CDR2 SYDVKM. CDR3 length: 13 amino acids. CDR3 in amino acids: CASSSTGDYGYTF. The DNA of the CDR3 is TGTGCCAGCAGTTCCACAGGGGACTATGGCTACACCTTC.

This clone was picked up one time. V usage is TRBV6-5 and J usage is TRBJ1-2; D ambiguous. V dropped 2 bases and J dropped 4 bases, with 5 bases sitting between them. Germline assignment: CDR1 MNHEY and CDR2 SVGAGI. The CDR3 sequence is 12 residues long. The CDR3 is CASSYRGYGYTF. DNA of the CDR3: TGTGCCAGCAGTTACCGGGGCTATGGCTACACCTTC.

The genes are TRBV5-1 and TRBJ2-7; unclear D gene. Germline CDR1 is SGHRS and CDR2 is YFSETQ. The V gene lost 3 bases and the J gene lost 0 bases, with 10 bases spanning the gap. The CDR3 length is 14 residues. CDR3 nucleotides: TGCGCCAGCAGCTCGGACGTCAGCTCCTACGAGCAGTACTTC. This translates into CASSSDVSSYEQYF. Full variable domain (remainder filled in from reference TRBV5-1 and TRBJ2-7): KAGVTQTPRYLIKTRGQQVTLSCSPISGHRSVSWYQQTPGQGLQFLFEYFSETQRNKGNFPGRFSGRQFSNSRSEMNVSTLELGDSALYLCASSSDVSSYEQYFGPGTRLTVT.

The CDR3: CATSISGDQPQHF. The CDR3 DNA reads as TGTGCCACCAGCATATCTGGGGATCAGCCCCAGCATTTT. The chain links TRBV15 to TRBJ1-5, with unresolved D. Germline V gene data show CDR1 as LNHNV and CDR2 as YYDKDF (reference sequence). The V end lost 4 bases, the J end lost 5 bases, and 9 bases lay between the germline ends. The CDR3 contains 13 residues.

By frequency in the sample, this clone is medium-sized. The rearrangement links TRBV7-2 to TRBJ1-5, with 8 bases aligning to TRBD1. There are 15 residues in the CDR3. The trim removed 5 bases at V and 2 bases at J, leaving 5 bases unmatched. The V gene's germline CDR1 is SGHTA and CDR2 FQGNSA. CDR3 in DNA: TGTGCCAGCAGCCGAGGACAGGGAGGCAATCAGCCCCAGCATTTT. This codes for CASSRGQGGNQPQHF.